These T cell receptor beta chains were read from a single sample in a study of CD8 T cells in ankylosing spondylitis. TCRdb reanalysed the 5' RACE reads using MiXCR and keeps one entry per CDR3 protein. This sample has around 320,000 distinct CDR3 sequences; less than 25% occur once, and the top ten carry 3.5%. The specimen sequenced was blood, either unsorted or a sorted T cell fraction (not recorded which). The receptors were gathered from a female donor with ankylosing spondylitis or in good health (not recorded which). CDR3s include the opening cysteine and the closing phenylalanine or tryptophan. Fields, in order: J gene, clone size, V gene, D gene, CDR3 DNA, CDR3 protein. D genes are given only for firm matches. Some rows have no size entry. The others give once, few or many, or a class for an expanded clone.

>TRBJ2-1|.|TRBV4-3|.
TGCGCCAGCAGCCTTCGACAGGGGAGGGACAATGAGCAGTTCTTC
CASSLRQGRDNEQFF
>TRBJ2-2|few|TRBV7-7|.
TGTGCCAGCAGCGTAGAACCATTGTCCGGGGAGCTGTTTTTT
CASSVEPLSGELFF
>TRBJ2-3|few|TRBV11-2|.
TGTGCCAGCAGCCCTGACAGGGTGGTAGCGGGAGATACGCAGTATTTT
CASSPDRVVAGDTQYF
>TRBJ1-2|many|TRBV29-1|.
TGCAGCGTTGAACCTGCCGGAAGCAGGGGAAATATAGGCTACACCTTC
CSVEPAGSRGNIGYTF
>TRBJ1-1|many|TRBV29-1|.
TGCAGCGTTGAAGCCGCCATGAACACTGAAGCTTTCTTT
CSVEAAMNTEAFF
>TRBJ2-5|many|TRBV10-3|.
TGTGCCATCAGTAAAAGCCGAGAAGAGACCCAGTACTTC
CAISKSREETQYF
>TRBJ2-6|.|TRBV3-1|.
TGTGCTACCGGTGGGGCTGGGGCCAACGTCCTGACTTTC
CATGGAGANVLTF
>TRBJ2-1|.|TRBV12-3/TRBV12-4|.
TGTGCCAGCAGTTTAATGGACTTGGCGAATGAGCAGTTCTTC
CASSLMDLANEQFF
>TRBJ2-1|.|TRBV2|.
TGTGCCAGCAGTGATAGGTGGATCAACAATGAGCAGTTCTTC
CASSDRWINNEQFF
>TRBJ1-1|few|TRBV20-1|.
TGCAGTGCTCAGGGCCGGGGCACTGAAGCTTTCTTT
CSAQGRGTEAFF
>TRBJ1-6|many|TRBV20-1|.
TGCAGTGCACCTGAACGGGGGGCCAATTCACCCCTCCACTTT
CSAPERGANSPLHF
>TRBJ1-4|few|TRBV20-1|.
TGCAGTGCCCCAGCGTGGACAGATGGTGAAAAACTGTTTTTT
CSAPAWTDGEKLFF
>TRBJ1-2|.|TRBV7-9|TRBD1
TGTGCCAGCAGCCTCGGGACAGGCCTCTATGGCTACACCTTC
CASSLGTGLYGYTF
>TRBJ2-1|.|TRBV3-1|.
TGTGCCAGCAGCCAAGGAGGCGGGACCTACAATGAGCAGTTCTTC
CASSQGGGTYNEQFF
>TRBJ2-7|many|TRBV5-5|.
TGTGCCAGCAGGCTTGGACGCGCAGGACCCTACGAGCAGTACTTC
CASRLGRAGPYEQYF
>TRBJ2-7|few|TRBV11-2|TRBD1
TGTGCCAGCAGCTCCCCGACAGGGGCCCGCGAGCAGTACTTC
CASSSPTGAREQYF
>TRBJ2-3|few|TRBV27|.
TGTGCCAGCAGTTTACTCCCCGGCCCAGATACGCAGTATTTT
CASSLLPGPDTQYF
>TRBJ2-3|few|TRBV12-3/TRBV12-4|.
TGTGCCAGCAGCCCCTGGGGCAGTAGCGATACGCAGTATTTT
CASSPWGSSDTQYF
>TRBJ2-3|.|TRBV20-1|.
TGCAGTGCTTGGCCCTCCGGCAGCACAGATACGCAGTATTTT
CSAWPSGSTDTQYF
>TRBJ1-2|.|TRBV18|.
TGTGCCAGCGAACCAGTGGGGAACTATGGCTACACCTTC
CASEPVGNYGYTF
>TRBJ2-3|.|TRBV12-3/TRBV12-4|.
TGTGCCAGCAGTTTAGGAGGGGGTGTAGATACGCAGTATTTT
CASSLGGGVDTQYF
>TRBJ2-2|.|TRBV6-2/TRBV6-3|.
TGTGCCAGCAGAAACAACGGGGTGGTCACCGGGGAGCTGTTTTTT
CASRNNGVVTGELFF
>TRBJ1-1|few|TRBV24-1|TRBD1
TGTGCCACCAGTGATCCCTGGACAGGGGGCGACGAAGCTTTCTTT
CATSDPWTGGDEAFF
>TRBJ2-1|.|TRBV12-3/TRBV12-4|.
TGTGCCAGCAGTCCAGGCCATGGTGAGCAGTTCTTC
CASSPGHGEQFF
>TRBJ1-1|.|TRBV5-6|TRBD1
TGTGCCAGCAGCCACAACAGGGGCCGGGGCTGGGACACTGAAGCTTTCTTT
CASSHNRGRGWDTEAFF
>TRBJ2-7|few|TRBV20-1|.
TGCAGTGCTAGAATACGGCGGGGTAGCTCCTACGAGCAGTACTTC
CSARIRRGSSYEQYF
>TRBJ2-5|.|TRBV9|TRBD1
TGTGCCAGCAGCGCGACAGGGGGCGAGACCCAGTACTTC
CASSATGGETQYF
>TRBJ2-3|.|TRBV5-1|TRBD2
TGCGCCAGCAGCTTGGTAGCGGGGCTGACAGATACGCAGTATTTT
CASSLVAGLTDTQYF
>TRBJ2-3|.|TRBV18|.
TGTGCCAGCTCACCGGGCACAGGGTCCAGAGATACGCAGTATTTT
CASSPGTGSRDTQYF
>TRBJ2-7|many|TRBV11-2|TRBD2
TGTGCCAGCAGCTTCGCGGGAGGATACTCCTACGAGCAGTACTTC
CASSFAGGYSYEQYF
>TRBJ2-5|.|TRBV6-5|.
TGTGCCAGCAGTTTCGGAGGGATGGAGACCCAGTACTTC
CASSFGGMETQYF
>TRBJ2-1|.|TRBV6-5|.
TGTGCCAGCAGTTACTGGTCGGGAGACGGGAAAAATGAGCAGTTCTTC
CASSYWSGDGKNEQFF
>TRBJ2-1|once|TRBV19|TRBD2
TGTGCCAGCTCAAAGCGGGACCCCTCCTACAATGAGCAGTTCTTC
CASSKRDPSYNEQFF
>TRBJ2-6|many|TRBV7-8|.
TGTGCCAGCAGCTTAGCAGGGTCCTCTGGGGCCAACGTCCTGACTTTC
CASSLAGSSGANVLTF
>TRBJ2-5|.|TRBV20-1|TRBD1
TGCAGTGCTAGAGGCCTGACAGGGGCCGAGACCCAGTACTTC
CSARGLTGAETQYF
>TRBJ1-2|many|TRBV20-1|TRBD1
TGCAGTGCTCCCCTCGGGGGGACAGCCCGAAGCTATGGCTACACCTTC
CSAPLGGTARSYGYTF
>TRBJ2-1|.|TRBV13|.
TGTGCCAGCAGCCCCTCAACTAGGTCACGCGAGCAGTTCTTC
CASSPSTRSREQFF
>TRBJ2-5|.|TRBV12-3/TRBV12-4|.
TGTGCCATGACACAGGGAGTTGGGTACCAAGAGACCCAGTACTTC
CAMTQGVGYQETQYF
>TRBJ1-5|.|TRBV20-1|TRBD1
TGCAGTGCGTGCGAAGCGACAGGGGTATCTCAGCCCCAGCATTTT
CSACEATGVSQPQHF
>TRBJ2-1|many|TRBV11-2|TRBD2
TGTGCCAGCAGCTTAGAACTAGCGGGAGGGGCCTACTACAATGAGCAGTTCTTC
CASSLELAGGAYYNEQFF
>TRBJ2-5|.|TRBV12-3/TRBV12-4|.
TGTGCCAGCAGTTTCCGGCAGCAAGAGACCCAGTACTTC
CASSFRQQETQYF
>TRBJ2-5|few|TRBV3-1|TRBD2
TGTGCCAGCAGCATCCGAACCGGGACTAGGGGAAGGGCCCAGTACTTC
CASSIRTGTRGRAQYF
>TRBJ1-5|few|TRBV10-3|TRBD1
TGTGCCATCTGGACAGGGGGCGAACGTCAGCCCCAGCATTTT
CAIWTGGERQPQHF
>TRBJ1-5|many|TRBV18|.
TGTGCCAGCTCACTTGGGGTAGAACAGCCCCAGCATTTT
CASSLGVEQPQHF
>TRBJ2-3|many|TRBV7-2|.
TGTGCCAGCAGCAGGGAAAAGTGGGATACGCAGTATTTT
CASSREKWDTQYF
>TRBJ2-5|.|TRBV7-2|.
TGTGCCAGCAGCCTCCCCGGGGGCGTAATAGAGACCCAGTACTTC
CASSLPGGVIETQYF
>TRBJ2-1|many|TRBV29-1|TRBD1
TGCAGCGTGGACAGGGGAATGGAGGGTGAGCAGTTCTTC
CSVDRGMEGEQFF
>TRBJ1-1|few|TRBV20-1|.
TGCAGTGCTAGAGGGGACGGATACACTGAAGCTTTCTTT
CSARGDGYTEAFF
>TRBJ1-1|many|TRBV12-3/TRBV12-4|.
TGTGCCAGCAGTTTAGCCCTAGATCCTGGCACTGAAGCTTTCTTT
CASSLALDPGTEAFF
>TRBJ1-5|many|TRBV29-1|.
TGCAGCGCCGCATTGGACAGCAATCAGCCCCAGCATTTT
CSAALDSNQPQHF
>TRBJ2-1|.|TRBV7-9|TRBD2
TGTGCCAGCAGCTTTTCCGGGACTAGCGGGACTGCAAGGCAGTTCTTC
CASSFSGTSGTARQFF